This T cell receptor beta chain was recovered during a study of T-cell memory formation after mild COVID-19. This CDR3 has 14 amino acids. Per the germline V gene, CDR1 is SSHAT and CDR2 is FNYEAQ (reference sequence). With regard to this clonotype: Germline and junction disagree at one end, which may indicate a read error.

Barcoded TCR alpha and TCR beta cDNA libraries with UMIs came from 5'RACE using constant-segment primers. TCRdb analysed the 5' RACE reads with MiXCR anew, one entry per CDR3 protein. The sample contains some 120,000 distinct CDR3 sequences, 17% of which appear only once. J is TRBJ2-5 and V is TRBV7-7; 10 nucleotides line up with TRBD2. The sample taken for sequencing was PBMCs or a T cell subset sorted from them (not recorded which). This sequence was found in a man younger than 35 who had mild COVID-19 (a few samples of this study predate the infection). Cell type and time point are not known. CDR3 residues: CASSKLAGMETQYF. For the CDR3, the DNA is TGTGCTAGCAGCAAACTAGCGGGGATGGAGACCCAGTACTTC.